Below are 23 T cell receptor beta chains sequenced from a single sample in a study of shared clonotypes between healthy human individuals. This table comes from immunoSEQ multiplex PCR, and its TCRdb copy is limited to in-frame clones, with some not included. The sample lists roughly 570,000 clones; about 98% were seen once. Naive CD8 cells, CD45RO-negative and positively selected for CCR7, excluded terminally differentiated effector memory CD45RA+ cells. The sample comprised naive CD8+ T cells sorted from blood. Receptors were obtained from a young man in good health.

The CDR3 coding sequence is TGTGCCAGCAGTGAGGGACTAGCGGGTACCCTTTCCTACGAGCAGTACTTC. Translated: CASSEGLAGTLSYEQYF. V gene TRBV6-1 combines with J gene TRBJ2-7; TRBD2 matches 12 bases. CDR1 is MNHNS, CDR2 SASEGT, per germline. The V and J ends lost 3 bases and 1 base, in that order; junction bases with no gene match: 7. The CDR3 is made up of 17 amino acids.

The rearrangement uses TRBV5-1 and TRBJ2-2; no reliable D call. This CDR3 contains 13 residues. The ends were cut back, 3 bases at V and 2 bases at J, with 5 bases in the middle. Per the germline V gene, CDR1 is SGHRS and CDR2 is YFSETQ. CDR3 coding DNA: TGCGCCAGCAGCTCTCGTAACACCGGGGAGCTGTTTTTT. Protein sequence: CASSSRNTGELFF.

The J gene is TRBJ2-7, the V gene TRBV7-9, with TRBD1 matching 8 bases. V shed 4 bases and J 7 bases; nucleotides not matched to a gene: 9. Germline V gene sequence: CDR1 SEHNR, CDR2 FQNEAQ (reference sequence). The CDR3 extends over 14 amino acids. CDR3 DNA sequence: TGTGCCAGCAGCTCGGGACAGGAGGTAGGGGAGCAGTACTTC. It translates to CASSSGQEVGEQYF.

To note about this clone: This CDR3 is also generated by other DNA sequences in the sample. The J gene is TRBJ2-1, the V gene TRBV29-1; TRBD1 aligns across 7 bases. The length of the CDR3 is 13 residues. V was clipped by 7 bases and J by 3 bases; unmatched bases: 6. Per germline, CDR1 SQVTM and CDR2 ANQGSEA. The DNA of the CDR3 is TGCAGCGCGCGGACAGGCGGCTACAATGAGCAGTTCTTC. Translation: CSARTGGYNEQFF.

This chain connects TRBV28 to TRBJ1-3; possibly TRBD1 for D (6 bases). With 5 bases removed from V and 6 bases from J, the gap between germline ends came to 8 bases. Per germline, CDR1 MDHEN and CDR2 SYDVKM. This CDR3 has 12 residues. CDR3 in DNA: TGTGCCAGCAGTGACAGGTTAAACACCATATATTTT. As protein: CASSDRLNTIYF. The full variable domain, its missing parts supplied by reference TRBV28 and TRBJ1-3, is DVKVTQSSRYLVKRTGEKVFLECVQDMDHENMFWYRQDPGLGLRLIYFSYDVKMKEKGDIPEGYSVSREKKERFSLILESASTNQTSMYLCASSDRLNTIYFGEGSWLTVV.

The chain uses TRBV7-6 and TRBJ2-3; D remains unclear. The CDR3 consists of 12 residues. V was trimmed by 8 bases and J by 2 bases, leaving 8 bases between them. In germline, CDR1 is SGHVS, CDR2 FNYEAQ. The CDR3 loop is CASGYSTDTQYF. The CDR3, as DNA: TGTGCCAGCGGGTATTCCACAGATACGCAGTATTTT. Combining the CDR3 with reference TRBV7-6 and TRBJ2-3 gives the whole variable domain GAGVSQSPRYKVTKRGQDVALRCDPISGHVSLYWYRQALGQGPEFLTYFNYEAQQDKSGLPNDRFSAERPEGSISTLTIQRTEQRDSAMYRCASGYSTDTQYFGPGTRLTVL.

The chain has TRBV2 and TRBJ2-1, with D tentatively TRBD1 or TRBD2 (5 bases each). Germline CDR1 SNHLY, CDR2 FYNNEI. The CDR3 covers 14 residues. The CDR3 sequence is CFFRGEGRYNEQFF. In DNA form, the CDR3 reads TGTTTCTTTCGCGGAGAGGGGAGATACAATGAGCAGTTCTTC.

The chain couples TRBV6-5 to TRBJ1-2; D is unresolved. The CDR3 has 12 residues. V lost 6 bases to trimming and J lost 7 bases, with 12 bases between them. Germline-derived CDR1 and CDR2 are MNHEY and SVGAGI. The CDR3 DNA reads TGTGCCAGCAGGGCCGCGGTGGGTGGCTACACCTTC. It encodes CASRAAVGGYTF.

The rearrangement uses TRBV5-4 and TRBJ2-1; D not resolved. The germline CDR1 and CDR2 sequences are SGHNT and YYREEE (reference sequence). The length of the CDR3 is 14 residues. The V end lost 3 bases, the J end lost 5 bases, and 12 bases lay between the germline ends. The CDR3 sequence is CASSSLAVDNEQFF. CDR3 DNA sequence: TGTGCCAGCAGCTCCCTCGCCGTAGACAATGAGCAGTTCTTC.

This chain joins TRBV11-2 and TRBJ2-7; D is unresolved. From germline, CDR1 is SGHAT and CDR2 FQNNGV. The CDR3 contains 14 residues. The V end lost 4 bases, the J end lost 0 bases, and 10 bases lay between the germline ends. The CDR3 loop reads CASSWKAVSYEQYF. The CDR3 bases are TGTGCCAGCAGCTGGAAGGCGGTCTCCTACGAGCAGTACTTC.

V gene TRBV7-8 combines with J gene TRBJ2-7, with D possibly TRBD2 on 6 matching bases. The CDR3 runs 14 residues. V lost 5 bases, J lost 5 bases, and 16 bases lay in between. Germline lookup yields CDR1 SGHVS and CDR2 FQNEAQ. The CDR3 DNA sequence: TGTGCCAGCAGCCTGGGACTCCCCCACCACGAGCAGTACTTC. The encoded protein is CASSLGLPHHEQYF.

This rearrangement joins TRBV7-9 to TRBJ2-1; D uncertain. V was shortened by 3 bases and J by 8 bases, with 8 bases between the two germline ends. The CDR3 runs 12 residues. The V gene's germline CDR1 is SEHNR and CDR2 FQNEAQ (reference sequence). The CDR3 sequence: CASSFIFDEQFF. CDR3 sequence (DNA): TGTGCCAGCAGCTTTATTTTCGATGAGCAGTTCTTC.

The chain links TRBV12-2 to TRBJ2-1; TRBD2, the table's D call, lacks a check against the DNA. TRBV12-2 is reported as a pseudogene. CDR3 length: 14 amino acids. This CDR3 reads CASRLKSTYNEQFF. In DNA, the CDR3 is TGTGCAAGTCGCTTAAAAAGCACCTACAATGAGCAGTTCTTC.

With respect to this clone: Other nucleotide sequences in the sample specify the same CDR3. This sequence joins TRBV7-2 and TRBJ2-5; D unresolved. The V gene's germline CDR1 is SGHTA and CDR2 FQGNSA. This CDR3 has 14 amino acids. Trimming cost V 1 base and J 2 bases, with 8 bases left between them. In DNA form, the CDR3 reads TGTGCCAGCAGCTTAGAAGGCTATCAAGAGACCCAGTACTTC. This sequence encodes CASSLEGYQETQYF. The variable domain in full, with the rest retrieved from reference TRBV7-2 and TRBJ2-5, is GAGVSQSPSNKVTEKGKDVELRCDPISGHTALYWYRQSLGQGLEFLIYFQGNSAPDKSGLPSDRFSAERTGGSVSTLTIQRTQQEDSAVYLCASSLEGYQETQYFGPGTRLLVL.

A word on this clone: Other DNA sequences from this sample encode an identical CDR3 as well. This chain links TRBV6-5 with TRBJ2-7, with D perhaps TRBD1 (6 bases). V was trimmed by 5 bases and J by 2 bases, leaving 7 bases between them. This CDR3 has 12 amino acids. Germline assignment: CDR1 MNHEY and CDR2 SVGAGI. CDR3 coding DNA: TGTGCCAGCAGTCCAGGGGCCTACGAGCAGTACTTC. This codes for CASSPGAYEQYF.

The chain uses TRBV2 and TRBJ2-3, with D possibly matching TRBD2 (6 bases). V was trimmed by 1 base and J by 4 bases, leaving 9 bases between them. Germline values: CDR1 SNHLY, CDR2 FYNNEI. This CDR3 contains 14 residues. The CDR3 DNA sequence: TGTGCCAGCAGTGAAGGTTGGGAGGCAGATACGCAGTATTTT. Amino acids: CASSEGWEADTQYF. Based on the CDR3 plus reference TRBV2 and TRBJ2-3, the full variable domain is EPEVTQTPSHQVTQMGQEVILRCVPISNHLYFYWYRQILGQKVEFLVSFYNNEISEKSEIFDDQFSVERPDGSNFTLKIRSTKLEDSAMYFCASSEGWEADTQYFGPGTRLTVL.

This rearrangement joins TRBV6-1 to TRBJ2-2; no definite D call. V lost 1 base and J 3 bases, leaving 6 bases between the germline ends. CDR1 and CDR2 (germline): MNHNS, SASEGT. The CDR3 sequence is 14 residues long. This CDR3 reads CASSEGRYTGELFF. The CDR3 DNA reads TGTGCCAGCAGTGAAGGCAGATACACCGGGGAGCTGTTTTTT.

CDR3: CASSLVSGSDNEQFF. The CDR3, as DNA: TGTGCCAGCAGCTTAGTTAGCGGGAGCGACAATGAGCAGTTCTTC. The rearrangement joins TRBV7-6 to TRBJ2-1; TRBD2 agrees at 9 bases. V dropped 1 base and J dropped 5; count of bases not matched to a gene: 3. CDR3 length: 15 amino acids. In germline, CDR1 is SGHVS, CDR2 FNYEAQ. Using reference TRBV7-6 and TRBJ2-1 for the parts outside the CDR3, the full variable domain is GAGVSQSPRYKVTKRGQDVALRCDPISGHVSLYWYRQALGQGPEFLTYFNYEAQQDKSGLPNDRFSAERPEGSISTLTIQRTEQRDSAMYRCASSLVSGSDNEQFFGPGTRLTVL.

The chain couples TRBV7-9 to TRBJ2-3, with 7 positions matching TRBD2. There are 15 residues in the CDR3. Germline CDR1 reads SEHNR; CDR2 reads FQNEAQ (reference sequence). The junction had 6 bases not matched to a gene; V was cut back by 5 bases and J by 1 base. The DNA of the CDR3 is TGTGCCAGCAGCGCTACCCGGGAGGGCACAGATACGCAGTATTTT. It codes for CASSATREGTDTQYF.

The genes are TRBV14 and TRBJ2-2, with TRBD2 matching 7 bases. The CDR3 has 15 residues. The germline V gene has CDR1 SGHDN and CDR2 FVKESK. V was pared by 0 bases and J by 3 bases, with 1 base of the junction left unmatched. The CDR3 protein is CASSQDGRYTGELFF. DNA for the CDR3: TGTGCCAGCAGCCAAGACGGGAGGTACACCGGGGAGCTGTTTTTT.

The chain is built from TRBV6-1 and TRBJ2-4; a weak D match, TRBD2 (6 bases). The V end lost 11 bases, the J end lost 3 bases, and 11 bases lay between the germline ends. This CDR3 spans 12 amino acids. Germline assignment: CDR1 MNHNS and CDR2 SASEGT. This CDR3 reads CAGGGIKNIQYF. As DNA, the CDR3 is TGTGCCGGTGGAGGGATCAAAAACATTCAGTACTTC.

The chain is built from TRBV28 and TRBJ2-1; 9 nucleotides line up with TRBD1. J was trimmed by 6 bases and V by 8 bases; bases with no gene match: 8. Per the germline V gene, CDR1 is MDHEN and CDR2 is SYDVKM. The CDR3 is 14 amino acids. The CDR3 loop is CASHPGTGRNEQFF. The DNA of the CDR3 is TGTGCCAGCCACCCCGGGACAGGGCGCAATGAGCAGTTCTTC.

The rearrangement links TRBV10-2 to TRBJ2-3, with TRBD2 matching over 11 bases. The CDR3 has 15 amino acids. The V and J ends lost 7 bases and 3 bases, in that order; junction bases with no gene match: 6. Germline values: CDR1 WSHSY, CDR2 SAAADI. The CDR3, as DNA: TGCGCCAGCACCTTACTAGCGGGAGCTACAGATACGCAGTATTTT. Its translation is CASTLLAGATDTQYF.